The 16 T cell receptor beta chains reported below all come from one sample, sequenced in a study of cytomegalovirus exposure and HLA in healthy donors. The repertoire was sequenced with immunoSEQ multiplex PCR; TCRdb's copy has only in-frame clones and lacks some. This table holds about 120,000 clones, around 88% found once. Sequencing was carried out using PBMCs. Receptors were obtained from a man aged 18 to 30 in good health and CMV-seronegative.

The rearrangement uses TRBV5-1 and TRBJ1-5; D gene ambiguous. Germline lookup yields CDR1 SGHRS and CDR2 YFSETQ. V shed 2 bases and J shed 8 bases, with 5 bases lying between them. The CDR3 length is 11 residues. CDR3 sequence: CASSLLEPQHF. The CDR3 coding sequence is TGCGCCAGCAGCTTACTGGAGCCCCAGCATTTT. The full variable domain, completed using reference TRBV5-1 and TRBJ1-5, is KAGVTQTPRYLIKTRGQQVTLSCSPISGHRSVSWYQQTPGQGLQFLFEYFSETQRNKGNFPGRFSGRQFSNSRSEMNVSTLELGDSALYLCASSLLEPQHFGDGTRLSIL.

This clone appeared a single time. The rearrangement links TRBV6-5 to TRBJ2-1; 9 nucleotides agree with TRBD1. Trimming cost V 5 bases and J 9 bases; bases outside gene matches: 8. This CDR3 comprises 14 residues. Germline CDR1 MNHEY, CDR2 SVGAGI. The CDR3 spells CASSGTGLISEQFF. CDR3 coding DNA: TGTGCCAGCAGTGGGACAGGGTTGATTAGTGAGCAGTTCTTC.

V usage is TRBV5-1 and J usage is TRBJ2-1; D is unresolved. Germline CDR1 reads SGHRS; CDR2 reads YFSETQ. V lost 5 bases, J lost 1 base, and 10 bases lay in between. CDR3 length equals 14 residues. The CDR3 coding sequence is TGCGCCAGCAGGTCGTCTCTATCCTACAATGAGCAGTTCTTC. Its translation is CASRSSLSYNEQFF.

The chain joins TRBV27 to TRBJ2-3, with 7 bases matching TRBD1. Germline loops: CDR1 MNHEY, CDR2 SMNVEV (reference sequence). CDR3 length: 15 amino acids. V lost 4 bases and J lost 7; bases outside the gene matches: 11. CDR3 DNA: TGTGCCAGCAGTTCCCGAGGAACAGGGGTGTATACGCAGTATTTT. Residues: CASSSRGTGVYTQYF.

This chain uses TRBV7-9 with TRBJ2-3, with 10 bases identical to TRBD2. This CDR3 spans 15 amino acids. The V gene's germline CDR1 is SEHNR and CDR2 FQNEAQ (reference sequence). J was trimmed by 14 bases and V by 5 bases; bases with no gene match: 16. For the CDR3, the DNA is TGTGCCAGCAGCCCGCAGTCGGCTAGCGGGGGCAGGGTGTATTTT. Translated: CASSPQSASGGRVYF.

The chain is built from TRBV5-6 and TRBJ1-1, with D uncertain. V dropped 3 bases and J dropped 5 bases, with 14 bases sitting between them. CDR1 and CDR2 (germline): SGHDT, YYEEEE. The CDR3 runs to 14 residues. CDR3 nucleotides: TGTGCCAGCAGCTCCCAACGGGGAGGAACTGAAGCTTTCTTT. Amino acids: CASSSQRGGTEAFF.

This clone showed up just once. The rearrangement joins TRBV12-5 to TRBJ2-1, with unresolved D. Germline V gene lookup returns CDR1 LGHNT and CDR2 FRNRAP. Trimming removed 2 bases from V and 6 bases from J, with 11 bases in between. This CDR3 region has 14 residues. This CDR3 reads CASGLSGGSNEQFF. For the CDR3, the DNA is TGTGCTAGTGGTTTGTCTGGCGGTTCCAATGAGCAGTTCTTC. The variable domain in full, completed from reference TRBV12-5 and TRBJ2-1, reads DARVTQTPRHKVTEMGQEVTMRCQPILGHNTVFWYRQTMMQGLELLAYFRNRAPLDDSGMPKDRFSAEMPDATLATLKIQPSEPRDSAVYFCASGLSGGSNEQFFGPGTRLTVL.

The chain combines TRBV7-9 with TRBJ2-1, with 8 positions matching TRBD2. Looked up from germline, CDR1 is SEHNR and CDR2 is FQNEAQ (reference sequence). The CDR3 has 14 amino acids. V dropped 5 bases and J dropped 6; count of bases not matched to a gene: 6. The CDR3 DNA is TGTGCCAGCAGCCCGGGGGGGACTCCCAATGAGCAGTTCTTC. This codes for CASSPGGTPNEQFF.

This chain connects TRBV9 to TRBJ2-1; D possibly corresponds to TRBD1 (7 bases). The germline V gene has CDR1 SGDLS and CDR2 YYNGEE. CDR3 size: 15 residues. The V end was cut by 5 bases, the J end by 4 bases, with 16 bases between. CDR3 DNA sequence: TGTGCCAGCAGTGCGTCAGGGGGGCTATACAATGAGCAGTTCTTC. Translated, it gives CASSASGGLYNEQFF.

Comments on this clone: The same CDR3 is also encoded by other DNA sequences in this sample. The chain couples TRBV2 to TRBJ2-1; the match to TRBD1 covers 8 bases. This CDR3 is built from 15 residues. Germline CDR1 reads SNHLY; CDR2 reads FYNNEI. V shed 2 bases, J shed 4 bases, and the junction held 4 bases outside the gene matches. The CDR3 here is CASSEQGARYNEQFF. The CDR3 DNA is TGTGCCAGCAGTGAACAGGGGGCGAGATACAATGAGCAGTTCTTC.

This chain joins TRBV27 and TRBJ2-7; 8 bases align to TRBD2. Germline V gene lookup returns CDR1 MNHEY and CDR2 SMNVEV (reference sequence). The CDR3 is 13 amino acids. Unmatched junction bases numbered 6, after V lost 6 bases and J lost 5 bases. CDR3 region: CASRTTSVNEQYF. CDR3 sequence (DNA): TGTGCCAGCAGGACGACTAGCGTCAACGAGCAGTACTTC.

The gene calls are TRBV5-1 and TRBJ2-7; 9 bases match TRBD2. This CDR3 has 15 amino acids. Germline CDR1 and CDR2: SGHRS and YFSETQ. J lost 3 bases, V lost 2 bases, and 6 bases had no gene match. Written as DNA, the CDR3 is TGCGCCAGCAGCTTTGGCGTAGCGGGGGTCTACGAGCAGTACTTC. Its protein is CASSFGVAGVYEQYF.

The gene calls are TRBV14 and TRBJ1-6; TRBD1 agrees at 9 bases. The germline V gene has CDR1 SGHDN and CDR2 FVKESK. V lost 1 base, J lost 0 bases, and 4 bases stayed unmatched. The CDR3 is 18 residues long. The CDR3 loop reads CASSQVGQGSSYNSPLHF. CDR3 in DNA: TGTGCCAGCAGCCAAGTGGGACAGGGAAGCTCCTATAATTCACCCCTCCACTTT.

The chain has TRBV10-3 and TRBJ1-1; tentatively, D is TRBD1 (6 bases). Trimming removed 0 bases at V and 4 bases at J, with 9 bases between. Germline V gene data show CDR1 as ENHRY and CDR2 as SYGVKD. This CDR3 comprises 14 residues. CDR3 amino acids: CAISESGHFTEAFF. For the CDR3, the DNA is TGTGCCATCAGTGAGTCGGGACATTTCACTGAAGCTTTCTTT.

This chain connects TRBV9 to TRBJ2-6, with 9 bases aligning to TRBD2. From germline, CDR1 is SGDLS and CDR2 YYNGEE. With V trimmed by 3 bases and J by 1 base, 2 bases remained unmatched. The CDR3 contains 16 residues. CDR3 region: CASSASGVSGANVLTF. CDR3 sequence (DNA): TGTGCCAGCAGCGCTAGCGGGGTATCTGGGGCCAACGTCCTGACTTTC. Full variable domain (rest looked up from reference TRBV9 and TRBJ2-6): DSGVTQTPKHLITATGQRVTLRCSPRSGDLSVYWYQQSLDQGLQFLIQYYNGEERAKGNILERFSAQQFPDLHSELNLSSLELGDSALYFCASSASGVSGANVLTFGAGSRLTVL.

The chain carries TRBV7-6 and TRBJ1-2; 8 bases are a match to TRBD1. The J segment lost 8 bases and the V segment lost 5 bases, leaving 7 bases of the junction unmatched. The CDR3 consists of 13 residues. Germline CDR1 and CDR2: SGHVS and FNYEAQ. The CDR3 DNA is TGTGCCAGCAGCCTTGACAGGGGTGGGGGCTACACCTTC. It yields the protein CASSLDRGGGYTF.